The 32 T cell receptor beta chains listed next were all sequenced from one sample in a study of regulatory T cells in long-lasting Graves disease (dated by TCRdb to the early 2020s). The sample's time point label, in plain terms: persistent/refractory GD, antithyroid drugs over 5 years with positive TRAb. For both TCR sequencing and RNA sequencing, RNA was extracted from PBMCs in TRIzol. Receptors were amplified or captured by multiplex PCR. Sequencing was performed on an Illumina HiSeq 4000. CDR3 regions were amplified by Arm-PCR with iRepertoire HTBI primers to construct TCR beta libraries. TCRdb reran the public reads through fastp at Q25 and MiXCR, keeping productive beta chains. Rows matching on CDR3 protein sequence are summarized as one entry with the most common DNA and genes. The sample includes 300,000 to 500,000 distinct CDR3 sequences, with around 21% observed a single time. Together, the top ten hold around 20% of the sample.

Sample: peripheral blood mononuclear cells (PBMCs), taken when the disease was refractory, from a patient treated with antithyroid drugs. The receptors originated from a female donor with Graves disease.

The chain joins TRBV20-1 to TRBJ2-5, with TRBD1 matching over 10 bases. Trimming cost V 8 bases and J 4 bases; bases outside gene matches: 13. Germline CDR1 reads DFQATT; CDR2 reads SNEGSKA (reference sequence). There are 15 residues in the CDR3. The CDR3, as DNA: TGCAGTACTATAAACCGGGACAGGGGAACAGAGACCCAGTACTTC. Its protein is CSTINRDRGTETQYF.

This clonotype came up many times. The chain employs TRBV28 and TRBJ2-7; TRBD1 matches at 9 bases. Germline CDR1 and CDR2: MDHEN and SYDVKM. Trimming removed 9 bases from V and 1 base from J; junction bases left unmatched: 4. The CDR3 has 13 residues. CDR3 protein: CARDRGNSYEQYF. CDR3 in DNA: TGTGCCAGGGACAGGGGTAATTCCTACGAGCAGTACTTC.

This clonotype was picked up many times. The genes are TRBV7-8 and TRBJ2-2; TRBD2 aligns across 9 bases. CDR3 size: 16 residues. Germline trimming cut 5 bases from V and 5 bases from J; bases unmatched to any gene: 9. Germline assignment: CDR1 SGHVS and CDR2 FQNEAQ. The DNA for the CDR3 is TGTGCCAGCAGCATTCTAGCGGGGAGGGGGACCGGGGAGCTGTTTTTT. Protein product: CASSILAGRGTGELFF.

The rearrangement uses TRBV29-1 and TRBJ1-3; D not certain. The CDR3 totals 13 residues. With 5 bases removed from V and 0 bases from J, the gap between germline ends came to 8 bases. Germline CDR1 SQVTM, CDR2 ANQGSEA. The CDR3 protein is CSVSPSSGNTIYF. The CDR3 DNA reads as TGCAGCGTTTCCCCGAGCTCTGGAAACACCATATATTTT.

This clonotype came up a few times. J is TRBJ2-2 and V is TRBV30; TRBD2 might be the D (5 bases). Deletions cut 0 bases from V and 6 bases from J, with 8 bases between. From germline, CDR1 is GTSNPN and CDR2 SVGIG (reference sequence). The CDR3 is 13 amino acids. This CDR3 is CAWSVILAGELFF. In nucleotides, the CDR3 is TGTGCCTGGAGTGTAATACTAGCCGGGGAGCTGTTTTTT.

The rearrangement uses TRBV28 and TRBJ2-5; 7 bases align to TRBD2. V lost 11 bases, J lost 3 bases, and 9 bases stayed unmatched. This CDR3 comprises 13 residues. CDR1 and CDR2 from the germline V gene are MDHEN and SYDVKM. CDR3 sequence (DNA): TGTGCCGCCCGGGACTACGACAAAGAGACCCAGTACTTC. This gives the protein CAARDYDKETQYF.

This clonotype showed up many times. V gene TRBV7-2 combines with J gene TRBJ2-7; no definite D call. The CDR3 length is 14 residues. The V end was cut by 1 base, the J end by 3 bases, with 10 bases between. Germline values: CDR1 SGHTA, CDR2 FQGNSA. The CDR3 DNA sequence: TGTGCCAGCAGCTTAGAGGGTACACTCTACGAGCAGTACTTC. It yields the protein CASSLEGTLYEQYF.

This clonotype showed up just a few times. No conserved phenylalanine or tryptophan is present at the end of the CDR3, so a read error is the likely explanation. This chain connects TRBV7-9 to TRBJ2-6, with D possibly being TRBD1 (5 bases). V shed 4 bases and J shed 9 bases, with 19 bases lying between them. The V gene's germline CDR1 is SEHNR and CDR2 FQNEAQ (reference sequence). The CDR3 has 16 amino acids. The CDR3, as DNA: TGTGCCAGCAGCTCCTCGACGGCAGGGCGGAACAACGTCCTGACTTCC. This codes for CASSSSTAGRNNVLTS.

This clonotype was counted ten times or more. This chain joins TRBV20-1 and TRBJ1-6, with D maybe TRBD1 (6 bases). Germline V CDR1 and CDR2: DFQATT, SNEGSKA (reference sequence). The V end was cut by 2 bases, the J end by 9 bases, with 20 bases between. The CDR3 covers 16 residues. The CDR3 is CSARQQEGGSSSPLHF. Here the CDR3 DNA reads TGCAGTGCTAGACAACAGGAGGGGGGCTCGAGTTCACCCCTCCACTTT.

This clonotype was seen more than once but under ten times. This sequence joins TRBV9 and TRBJ2-2; a weak D match, TRBD1 (5 bases). Trimming took 4 bases from V and 3 from J, leaving 13 bases between them. Germline CDR1 is SGDLS and CDR2 is YYNGEE. There are 15 residues in the CDR3. The CDR3 loop reads CASSTGGVHTGELFF. Written as DNA, the CDR3 is TGTGCCAGCAGCACAGGTGGGGTGCACACCGGGGAGCTGTTTTTT.

This clonotype was detected ten times or more. V and J are TRBV6-2 or TRBV6-3 and TRBJ1-1; D not resolved. The germline CDR1 and CDR2 sequences are MNHEY and SVGEGT. Trimming took off 5 bases at V and 4 bases at J, with 17 bases between the two ends. The CDR3 loop spans 15 amino acids. The CDR3 DNA sequence: TGTGCCAGCAGTGAAGCATCGGGGAGGGTCACTGAAGCTTTCTTT. Residues: CASSEASGRVTEAFF.

This chain connects TRBV6-1 to TRBJ1-5; TRBD1 aligns across 10 bases. The CDR3 runs to 18 residues. Trimming removed 5 bases from V and 4 bases from J; junction bases left unmatched: 14. Germline assignment: CDR1 MNHNS and CDR2 SASEGT. The CDR3 protein is CASSTPGQGRKWNQPQHF. For the CDR3, the DNA is TGTGCCAGCAGTACTCCGGGACAGGGGCGCAAGTGGAATCAGCCCCAGCATTTT.

There are a few counts of this clonotype. The DNA for the CDR3 is TGTGCCAGCAGTTTATGGGGGACAGATGAAGCTTTCTTT. It translates to CASSLWGTDEAFF. The gene calls are TRBV28 and TRBJ1-1; 7 nucleotides align to TRBD1. V gave up 0 bases and J gave up 7 bases; unmatched junction bases: 2. This CDR3 contains 13 residues. Germline V gives CDR1 MDHEN, CDR2 SYDVKM.

In regard to this clonotype: This probably arose from a read error, given a far larger clone one base away. This chain links TRBV5-4 with TRBJ1-1, with 9 bases matching TRBD1. Losses at the gene ends were 3 bases for V and 4 bases for J; bases not matched to a gene: 4. Germline V gene data show CDR1 as SGHNT and CDR2 as YYREEE (reference sequence). The CDR3 spans 14 residues. CDR3 DNA: TGTGCCAGCAGCTCCCGGGACAGGGTCACTGAAGCTTTCTTT. This encodes CASSSRDRVTEAFF.

Many counts were recorded for this clonotype. The chain combines TRBV6-2 or TRBV6-3 with TRBJ1-2, with 7 nucleotides matching TRBD1. Germline CDR1 reads MNHEY; CDR2 reads SVGEGT. The CDR3 runs to 13 residues. V was pared by 5 bases and J by 9 bases, with 9 bases of the junction left unmatched. The CDR3 DNA reads TGTGCCAGCAGTGACGGGACAGCTTTGAGCTACACCTTC. Its translation is CASSDGTALSYTF.

This clonotype was found many times. CDR3 DNA: TGTGCCAGCAGTTTATGGACAACCAAAAACATTCAGTACTTC. This gives the protein CASSLWTTKNIQYF. The chain carries TRBV28 and TRBJ2-4, with D unclear. The CDR3 is made up of 14 amino acids. Trimming left V 0 bases short and J 2 bases short, with 5 bases between. CDR1 and CDR2 from the germline V gene are MDHEN and SYDVKM.

The sample holds a few counts of this clonotype. The J gene is TRBJ2-7, the V gene TRBV5-1; a weak D match, TRBD1 (6 bases). CDR3 length: 14 amino acids. V was clipped by 4 bases and J by 0 bases, with 11 bases between them. Germline V gene lookup returns CDR1 SGHRS and CDR2 YFSETQ. CDR3 residues: CASSLRGPSYEQYF. The CDR3 region has the DNA TGCGCCAGCAGCCTCAGGGGCCCCTCCTACGAGCAGTACTTC.

Many counts were recorded for this clonotype. The V and J genes are TRBV6-1 and TRBJ2-4; D is perhaps TRBD1 (6 bases). Trimming removed 2 bases from V and 0 bases from J, with 8 bases in between. The CDR3 runs 15 residues. The germline V gene has CDR1 MNHNS and CDR2 SASEGT. This chain's CDR3 is CASSEQGIAKNIQYF. In DNA form, the CDR3 reads TGTGCCAGCAGTGAACAGGGGATAGCCAAAAACATTCAGTACTTC.

There are many counts of this clonotype. This chain joins TRBV6-5 and TRBJ1-2, with D unresolved. Trimming took off 2 bases at V and 1 base at J, with 11 bases between the two ends. Per germline, CDR1 MNHEY and CDR2 SVGAGI. The CDR3 covers 15 residues. CDR3 region: CASSYGAAFNYGYTF. The CDR3 DNA reads TGTGCCAGCAGTTACGGAGCGGCGTTTAACTATGGCTACACCTTC.

This clonotype has only a few counts. CDR3: CSARYWGSGSPKGHEQYF. In DNA, the CDR3 is TGCAGTGCTAGATACTGGGGGAGCGGGAGCCCAAAAGGGCACGAGCAGTACTTC. The chain joins TRBV20-1 to TRBJ2-7; TRBD2 matches 8 bases. Losses at the gene ends were 2 bases for V and 5 bases for J; bases not matched to a gene: 20. The CDR3 is 18 amino acids. The germline CDR1 and CDR2 sequences are DFQATT and SNEGSKA (reference sequence).

As regards this clonotype: At one end, the junction sequence differs from germline, possibly due to a read error. V is TRBV6-2 or TRBV6-3 and J is TRBJ2-2; D is undetermined. The CDR3 sequence is 13 residues long. Germline assignment: CDR1 MNHEY and CDR2 SVGEGT. DNA of the CDR3: TGTGCCAGCAGTGACTCGAGCAACGGGGAGCTGTTTTTT. This encodes CASSDSSNGELFF.

The V and J genes are TRBV3-1 and TRBJ1-5; possible D gene TRBD1, 5 bases. Per germline, CDR1 LGHDT and CDR2 YNNKEL (reference sequence). The V end lost 0 bases, the J end lost 3 bases, and 18 bases lay between the germline ends. The CDR3 contains 18 residues. The chain's CDR3 is CASSQEGRGGGLNQPQHF. Written as DNA, the CDR3 is TGTGCCAGCAGCCAAGAGGGTCGGGGGGGTGGCCTCAATCAGCCCCAGCATTTT.

This clonotype was detected ten times or more. The chain uses TRBV7-2 and TRBJ2-5; perhaps TRBD1 as D (6 bases). CDR3 size: 15 residues. Germline CDR1 SGHTA, CDR2 FQGNSA. V gave up 7 bases and J gave up 2 bases, with 17 bases separating them. This CDR3 is CASILIGGQQETQYF. Written as DNA, the CDR3 is TGTGCCAGCATCCTAATTGGTGGACAGCAAGAGACCCAGTACTTC.

The chain uses TRBV7-9 and TRBJ2-6; 10 bases agree with TRBD2. Germline CDR1 is SEHNR and CDR2 is FQNEAQ (reference sequence). The V segment lost 1 base and the J segment 2 bases; nucleotides outside the gene matches: 8. This CDR3 is built from 19 residues. The CDR3 loop reads CASSLDASGSFTGANVLTF. CDR3 nucleotide sequence: TGTGCCAGCAGCTTAGATGCTAGCGGGAGCTTTACTGGGGCCAACGTCCTGACTTTC.

This clonotype was counted many times. The genes are TRBV12-3 or TRBV12-4 and TRBJ1-2, with D perhaps matching TRBD1 (5 bases). The length of the CDR3 is 15 residues. V lost 3 bases and J 3 bases, leaving 14 bases between the germline ends. The CDR3 nucleotides are TGTGCCAGCAGTTTTGGGGGGGTCAGCCACTATGGCTACACCTTC. Its translation is CASSFGGVSHYGYTF.

Points on this clonotype: It may be a read error: a sequence one base away is much more abundant. This rearrangement joins TRBV6-1 to TRBJ1-1; 12 nucleotides line up with TRBD1. Germline V gene data show CDR1 as MNHNS and CDR2 as SASEGT. With V trimmed by 5 bases and J by 5 bases, 12 bases remained unmatched. The CDR3 is made up of 17 amino acids. CDR3 residues: CASSYVPGQGAITEAFF. In DNA form, the CDR3 reads TGTGCCAGCAGTTACGTCCCGGGACAGGGGGCGATAACTGAAGCTTTCTTT.

This clonotype was seen many times. The chain carries TRBV5-1 and TRBJ2-7; 10 bases line up with TRBD1. The CDR3 totals 15 residues. J lost 4 bases, V lost 4 bases, and 8 bases had no gene match. Per the germline V gene, CDR1 is SGHRS and CDR2 is YFSETQ. For the CDR3, the DNA is TGCGCCAGCAGCCTTGGTTTGGGACAGGGGTACGAGCAGTACTTC. Protein sequence: CASSLGLGQGYEQYF.

This clonotype was counted a few times. The chain joins TRBV29-1 to TRBJ1-4; 8 bases align to TRBD1. The CDR3 length is 13 residues. With V trimmed by 5 bases and J by 7 bases, 6 bases remained unmatched. The germline gives CDR1 SQVTM, CDR2 ANQGSEA. The CDR3 sequence: CSVTGQGGEKLFF. CDR3 nucleotides: TGCAGCGTTACCGGACAGGGAGGTGAAAAACTGTTTTTT.

This clonotype was seen a handful of times. This may stem from a read error, because a much larger clone lies one nucleotide away. The chain uses TRBV6-1 and TRBJ1-5; weak D call: TRBD1 (5 bases). The germline CDR1 and CDR2 sequences are MNHNS and SASEGT. This CDR3 region has 16 residues. Here the CDR3 DNA reads TGTGCCAGCACCCCCCTCGCGGGACGGAGCAATCACCCCCAGCATTTT. This codes for CASTPLAGRSNHPQHF.

This clonotype was counted at least ten times. Sequence at one end of the junction differs from germline and may be a read error. V and J are TRBV7-9 and TRBJ1-2; D is unresolved. Germline lookup yields CDR1 SEHNR and CDR2 FQNEAQ (reference sequence). This CDR3 has 17 residues. CDR3 loop: CASSLAQDSTANYGYTF. CDR3 in DNA: TGTGCCAGCAGTTTAGCCCAGGACTCTACCGCAAACTATGGCTACACCTTC.

This clonotype turned up a few times. This chain links TRBV7-9 with TRBJ1-4, with TRBD1 identical over 9 bases. Germline V gene lookup returns CDR1 SEHNR and CDR2 FQNEAQ (reference sequence). The CDR3 is 14 residues long. With 5 bases clipped from V and 8 bases from J, the junction kept 6 bases outside the gene matches. Here the CDR3 DNA reads TGTGCCAGCAGCCGGGACAGGGCTGGGGAAAAACTGTTTTTT. This codes for CASSRDRAGEKLFF.

The V gene is TRBV20-1, the J gene TRBJ2-2, with 8 bases aligning to TRBD1. V gave up 3 bases and J gave up 5 bases; unmatched junction bases: 11. CDR1 and CDR2 (germline): DFQATT, SNEGSKA (reference sequence). The CDR3 has 16 amino acids. In nucleotides, the CDR3 is TGCAGTGCTAGCCCTGACGGACAGGGATGGACCGGGGAGCTGTTTTTT. The encoded protein is CSASPDGQGWTGELFF.